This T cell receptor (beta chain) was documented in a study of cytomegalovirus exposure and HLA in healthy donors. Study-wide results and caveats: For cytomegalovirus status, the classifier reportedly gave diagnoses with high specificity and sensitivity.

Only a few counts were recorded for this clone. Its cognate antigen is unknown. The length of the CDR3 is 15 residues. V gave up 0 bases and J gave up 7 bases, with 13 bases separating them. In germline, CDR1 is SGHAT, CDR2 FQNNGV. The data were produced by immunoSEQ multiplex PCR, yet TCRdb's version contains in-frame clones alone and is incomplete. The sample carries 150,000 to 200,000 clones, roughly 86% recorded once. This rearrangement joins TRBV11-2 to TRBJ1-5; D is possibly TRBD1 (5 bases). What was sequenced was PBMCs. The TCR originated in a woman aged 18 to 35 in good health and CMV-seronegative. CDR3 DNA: TGTGCCAGCAGCTTAGATCCGGGGGTTGGACAGCCCCAGCATTTT. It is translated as CASSLDPGVGQPQHF.